These 8 T cell receptor beta chains were sequenced from one sample in a study of CD8+ T cells in alopecia areata. Treatment in this sample: oral pan-JAK inhibitor, 5-10 mg twice daily. In each case, RNA was isolated and then reverse transcribed into cDNA as the sequencing template. The data were produced by immunoSEQ multiplex PCR, yet TCRdb's version contains in-frame clones alone and is incomplete. This table has over 200,000 clones, around three fifths appearing once. Sequencing was performed on CD4+ T cells sorted from blood, taken at week 4, from a patient treated with tofacitinib. The receptors were gathered from a human donor with alopecia areata.

This chain connects TRBV27 to TRBJ2-5, with D perhaps TRBD2 (5 bases). CDR1 MNHEY and CDR2 SMNVEV come from the germline V gene (reference sequence). V lost 4 bases and J lost 7, with 13 bases in between. CDR3 length equals 13 residues. The CDR3 DNA sequence: TGTGCCAGCAGTTCTCAAGCGGCGGGGACCCAGTACTTC. It encodes CASSSQAAGTQYF.

In the case of this clone: Other DNA sequences of this sample code for an identical CDR3. The chain carries TRBV29-1 and TRBJ2-7; 7 positions agree with TRBD1. This CDR3 is built from 12 residues. Germline V gives CDR1 SQVTM, CDR2 ANQGSEA. Losses at the gene ends were 1 base for V and 5 bases for J; bases not matched to a gene: 2. The CDR3 DNA reads as TGCAGCGTTGAAGGGCAGGGGGACGAGCAGTACTTC. It specifies CSVEGQGDEQYF.

There are a few counts of this clone. One junction end does not reproduce the germline sequence, and a read error may be involved. V and J are TRBV7-2 and TRBJ1-2, with 7 bases matching TRBD1. The CDR3 is made up of 14 amino acids. Germline V gene lookup returns CDR1 SGHTA and CDR2 FQGNSA. CDR3 sequence: CASGLRQGGAGYTF. The CDR3 coding sequence is TGTGCCAGCGGCTTACGACAGGGAGGGGCAGGCTACACCTTC. The whole variable domain, remainder taken from reference TRBV7-2 and TRBJ1-2, is GAGVSQSPSNKVTEKGKDVELRCDPISGHTALYWYRQSLGQGLEFLIYFQGNSAPDKSGLPSDRFSAERTGGSVSTLTIQRTQQEDSAVYLCASGLRQGGAGYTFGSGTRLTVV.

The chain carries TRBV29-1 and TRBJ2-5; 9 bases align to TRBD1. The germline V gene has CDR1 SQVTM and CDR2 ANQGSEA. Trimming took 5 bases from V and 5 from J; bases not matched to a gene: 12. The CDR3 totals 15 residues. The CDR3, as DNA: TGCAGCGTTTCAGCCGGGACAGGGAGGGTGGAGACCCAGTACTTC. This translates into CSVSAGTGRVETQYF.

The chain links TRBV5-1 to TRBJ2-5; 7 nucleotides match TRBD2. Trimming at V came to 4 bases and at J to 1 base, leaving 10 bases not matched to a gene. Germline-derived CDR1 and CDR2 are SGHRS and YFSETQ. This CDR3 contains 16 residues. CDR3: CASSLGRAKSQETQYF. In DNA, the CDR3 is TGCGCCAGCAGCCTGGGGAGGGCGAAATCCCAAGAGACCCAGTACTTC.

V gene TRBV6-5 combines with J gene TRBJ2-4; 11 nucleotides line up with TRBD2. Per germline, CDR1 MNHEY and CDR2 SVGAGI. The ends lost 4 bases at V and 0 bases at J; junction bases unmatched: 2. The CDR3 loop spans 16 amino acids. Here the CDR3 reads CASSLTSGVAKNIQYF. CDR3 DNA: TGTGCCAGCAGTTTGACTAGCGGGGTAGCCAAAAACATTCAGTACTTC.

The chain uses TRBV6-1 and TRBJ1-1, with 7 bases lining up with TRBD1. The CDR3 is made up of 15 amino acids. Germline V gene data show CDR1 as MNHNS and CDR2 as SASEGT. V shed 1 base, J shed 1 base, and the junction held 3 bases outside the gene matches. CDR3 bases: TGTGCCAGCAGTGAAGTTAGGGGGCCGAACACTGAAGCTTTCTTT. This codes for CASSEVRGPNTEAFF.

In its sample, this clone was seen once. The chain has TRBV25-1 and TRBJ1-6; TRBD1 agrees at 9 bases. With V trimmed by 4 bases and J by 6 bases, 4 bases remained unmatched. The CDR3 sequence is 15 residues long. Germline assignment: CDR1 MGHDK and CDR2 SYGVNS. In nucleotides, the CDR3 is TGTGCCAGCAGTGTACAGGGGGCTGGTAATTCACCCCTCCACTTT. This translates into CASSVQGAGNSPLHF.